This T cell receptor (beta chain) is from a study of human T cells and chemical hapten exposure. Looking at the study overall: Small pooled library volume differences chiefly drove per-sample TCR yield variation. Study-wide results and limits: Once DPC sensitization occurred, TCRs above 1 in 1000 frequency showed no change.

Many counts were recorded for this clonotype. Its matching antigen is unknown. What the library attached to individual cDNA molecules were unique molecular identifiers. In the study's own analysis: From about 22,000 to 700,000 TCRs were found per sample, with a median of 95,638. Using its own MiXCR run on the RACE reads, TCRdb lists one record per CDR3 protein. Here the V and J calls rest on TCRdb's processing, not on the authors' analysis. The sample shows about 70,000 distinct CDR3 sequences, around 6.5% of them seen only once. Regarding time point: healthy volunteer bleed at 6 weeks. Unfractionated whole blood was the source of the extracted total RNA. The V end lost 8 bases, the J end lost 6 bases, and 13 bases lay between the germline ends. The CDR3 length is 12 residues.

The receptor comes from a female donor in good health. Some clones in this sample may be carry-over from other donors' samples. The V and J genes are TRBV12-3 or TRBV12-4 and TRBJ1-2; unclear D gene. Material for sequencing was whole blood. CDR3 sequence (DNA): TGTGCCAGCCAAAGAGGAGATAATGGCTACACCTTC. Its translation is CASQRGDNGYTF.